The T cell receptor (beta chain) under discussion was sequenced for a study of post-analysis software for immune sequencing data. Background on the study: Relapsing-remitting, secondary progressive and progressive-relapsing multiple sclerosis were all included among the disease courses. Overall study results and limits: Comparison with controls showed significantly lower normalized Chao1 diversity in multiple sclerosis patients. TRBV segments more frequent in patients than in controls numbered about 5 and included TRBV5-6, TRBV5-1 and TRBV20-1. Samples prepared in the same batch strongly co-clustered by F measure.

Every TCR beta cDNA library bore unique molecular identifiers. Each batch of about 1 to 11 million T cells produced 400,000 to 650,000 cDNA molecules. TCRdb recomputed calls from the PCR reads with MiXCR, one row per CDR3 protein. Of approximately 690,000 distinct CDR3 sequences listed, approximately 60% are singletons. CDR1 SNHLY and CDR2 FYNNEI come from the germline V gene. V dropped 1 base and J dropped 3; count of bases not matched to a gene: 10. This CDR3 is 17 amino acids long. Of note for this clonotype: What it binds is unknown.

The chain couples TRBV2 to TRBJ2-7; 9 nucleotides agree with TRBD1. Input material: blood. This receptor was identified in a girl aged 2 to 9 with multiple sclerosis. CDR3 nucleotide sequence: TGTGCCAGCAGTGAAGAGGGGACAGGGCTAATCGGCTACGAGCAGTACTTC. Its translation: CASSEEGTGLIGYEQYF.